These 11 T cell receptor beta chains share one sample of origin, sequenced in a study of T-cell memory formation after mild COVID-19. MiXCR, run by TCRdb on the 5' RACE reads, gives a single entry per CDR3 protein. The data contain roughly 120,000 distinct CDR3 sequences, 15% to 20% of them seen just once; the ten biggest clones take up over 11%. The specimen sequenced was PBMCs or a T cell subset sorted from them (not recorded which). These receptors were taken from an adult woman who had mild COVID-19 (a few samples of this study predate the infection). Cell type and time point are not known.

This clonotype was found a few times. The chain recombines TRBV5-5 with TRBJ2-7, with a weak D call TRBD1 (6 bases). The CDR3 consists of 16 residues. CDR1 is SGHKS and CDR2 is YYEKEE in the germline V gene (reference sequence). V was shortened by 3 bases and J by 2 bases, with 18 bases between the two germline ends. CDR3 coding DNA: TGTGCCAGCAGCTGGAGGTACGGGGACATAACCTACGAGCAGTACTTC. This translates into CASSWRYGDITYEQYF.

This clonotype has only a few counts. The chain combines TRBV11-3 with TRBJ2-2; D is possibly TRBD1 or TRBD2 (5 bases each). This CDR3 comprises 16 residues. V was shortened by 4 bases and J by 4 bases, with 16 bases between the two germline ends. Per the germline V gene, CDR1 is SGHNT and CDR2 is YENEEA. In DNA form, the CDR3 reads TGTGCCAGCAGCTCGCCGGAGGACACCTTCACCGGGGAGCTGTTTTTT. This sequence encodes CASSSPEDTFTGELFF.

This clonotype was seen a few times. CDR3: CASKTQANTGELFF. The CDR3 coding sequence is TGTGCCAGCAAGACCCAGGCGAACACCGGGGAGCTGTTTTTT. V usage is TRBV2 and J usage is TRBJ2-2; D gene unclear. The V and J ends lost 7 bases and 0 bases respectively, with 9 bases between them. CDR3 size: 14 residues. Germline CDR1 is SNHLY and CDR2 is FYNNEI.

This clonotype was counted a single time. The gene calls are TRBV12-5 and TRBJ1-5; D is unresolved. Trimming shortened V by 11 bases and J by 11 bases, and 13 bases separated the two germline ends. From germline, CDR1 is LGHNT and CDR2 FRNRAP. This CDR3 has 10 amino acids. The CDR3 here is CAPAGWTQHF. CDR3 coding DNA: TGTGCTCCAGCGGGGTGGACCCAGCATTTT. Based on the CDR3 plus reference TRBV12-5 and TRBJ1-5, the full variable domain is DARVTQTPRHKVTEMGQEVTMRCQPILGHNTVFWYRQTMMQGLELLAYFRNRAPLDDSGMPKDRFSAEMPDATLATLKIQPSEPRDSAVYFCAPAGWTQHFGDGTRLSIL.

The CDR3 is CASSSTSGGIEQYF. CDR3 bases: TGTGCCAGCAGCTCTACTAGCGGGGGTATCGAGCAGTACTTC. The chain is built from TRBV13 and TRBJ2-7; 11 bases line up with TRBD2. With 4 bases clipped from V and 6 bases from J, the junction kept 5 bases outside the gene matches. This CDR3 is built from 14 residues. CDR1 and CDR2 (germline): PRHDT, FYEKMQ (reference sequence). Full variable domain (missing parts from reference TRBV13 and TRBJ2-7): AAGVIQSPRHLIKEKRETATLKCYPIPRHDTVYWYQQGPGQDPQFLISFYEKMQSDKGSIPDRFSAQQFSDYHSELNMSSLELGDSALYFCASSSTSGGIEQYFGPGTRLTVT.

In its sample, this clonotype was seen a few times. The V gene is TRBV29-1, the J gene TRBJ1-2, with 7 bases fitting TRBD1. The CDR3 is 13 amino acids. J was trimmed by 6 bases and V by 6 bases; bases with no gene match: 10. Germline V gene sequence: CDR1 SQVTM, CDR2 ANQGSEA. The CDR3 loop is CSVQTTGAHGYTF. As DNA, the CDR3 is TGCAGCGTGCAAACTACAGGGGCGCATGGCTACACCTTC.

The chain couples TRBV12-3 or TRBV12-4 to TRBJ2-5; 9 bases match TRBD1. The CDR3 spans 15 residues. V dropped 5 bases and J dropped 4; count of bases not matched to a gene: 8. DNA of the CDR3: TGTGCCAGCAGTCCCGGGACAGGGATGGTAGAGACCCAGTACTTC. Amino acid sequence: CASSPGTGMVETQYF.

This clonotype turned up a few times. This CDR3 reads CASSRKAGGPVNIQYF. Written as DNA, the CDR3 is TGTGCCAGCAGCCGAAAAGCGGGAGGGCCGGTGAACATTCAGTACTTC. The V gene is TRBV11-3, the J gene TRBJ2-4, with TRBD2 matching over 10 bases. The V gene's germline CDR1 is SGHNT and CDR2 YENEEA. The ends lost 5 bases at V and 7 bases at J; junction bases unmatched: 11. CDR3 length equals 16 residues. Full variable domain (missing parts from reference TRBV11-3 and TRBJ2-4): EAGVVQSPRYKIIEKKQPVAFWCNPISGHNTLYWYLQNLGQGPELLIRYENEEAVDDSQLPKDRFSAERLKGVDSTLKIQPAELGDSAVYLCASSRKAGGPVNIQYFGAGTRLSVL.

This clonotype was found a few times. This sequence joins TRBV7-2 and TRBJ2-3; D remains ambiguous. The CDR3 length is 15 residues. V was clipped by 1 base and J by 1 base, with 9 bases between them. Germline V lookup: CDR1 SGHTA, CDR2 FQGNSA. CDR3 bases: TGTGCCAGCAGCTTAGACATGCCGCGCACAGATACGCAGTATTTT. Protein: CASSLDMPRTDTQYF.

This clonotype was seen more than once but under ten times. The chain uses TRBV3-1 and TRBJ2-2; 10 bases match TRBD2. V gave up 8 bases and J gave up 6 bases; unmatched junction bases: 9. The CDR3 spans 15 residues. Per the germline V gene, CDR1 is LGHDT and CDR2 is YNNKEL (reference sequence). The CDR3 nucleotides read TGTGCCAGCGCGGCGAGCGGGGGGGCACCCGGGGAGCTGTTTTTT. Translation gives CASAASGGAPGELFF.

There are a few counts of this clonotype. V gene TRBV29-1 combines with J gene TRBJ1-2; D remains ambiguous. The V end was cut by 1 base, the J end by 4 bases, with 10 bases between. The CDR3 consists of 13 residues. In germline, CDR1 is SQVTM, CDR2 ANQGSEA. The CDR3 region has the DNA TGCAGCGTTGAAGGGCAGGCGGCCTATGGCTACACCTTC. Translating it yields CSVEGQAAYGYTF.